The clone carrying this TCR beta chain came up once. What it binds is not known. The data derive from a study of graft-versus-host responses after intestinal transplantation. Background on the study: Recipients across the board were started on anti-thymocyte globulin induction, then kept on tacrolimus and steroids for around three years.

V was clipped by 4 bases and J by 2 bases, with 21 bases between them. This CDR3 has 17 residues. Per the germline V gene, CDR1 is SGDLS and CDR2 is YYNGEE. General observations from the study: Present in recipient marrow, GvH clones included some that appeared first in ileum or blood. Peak circulating GvH clone levels were associated with early post-transplant HvG declines. Patients with graft-donor T cell macrochimerism had high graft-versus-host to host-versus-graft clonal ratios in allografts.

Method: immunoSEQ multiplex PCR; TCRdb's copy keeps in-frame clones and lacks some. The table lists 80,000 to 90,000 clones, more than 90% of them singletons, with 0.3% in the top ten. The clonotype originates from a human donor who received an intestinal transplant. The sample in question was unstimulated CD4+ T cells sorted from spleen or lymph node cells, obtained before intestinal transplant. This chain links TRBV9 with TRBJ1-2; D is undetermined. Here the CDR3 DNA reads TGTGCCAGCAGCACTTCCACACGGGCCGTGGGAAACTATGGCTACACCTTC. It encodes CASSTSTRAVGNYGYTF.